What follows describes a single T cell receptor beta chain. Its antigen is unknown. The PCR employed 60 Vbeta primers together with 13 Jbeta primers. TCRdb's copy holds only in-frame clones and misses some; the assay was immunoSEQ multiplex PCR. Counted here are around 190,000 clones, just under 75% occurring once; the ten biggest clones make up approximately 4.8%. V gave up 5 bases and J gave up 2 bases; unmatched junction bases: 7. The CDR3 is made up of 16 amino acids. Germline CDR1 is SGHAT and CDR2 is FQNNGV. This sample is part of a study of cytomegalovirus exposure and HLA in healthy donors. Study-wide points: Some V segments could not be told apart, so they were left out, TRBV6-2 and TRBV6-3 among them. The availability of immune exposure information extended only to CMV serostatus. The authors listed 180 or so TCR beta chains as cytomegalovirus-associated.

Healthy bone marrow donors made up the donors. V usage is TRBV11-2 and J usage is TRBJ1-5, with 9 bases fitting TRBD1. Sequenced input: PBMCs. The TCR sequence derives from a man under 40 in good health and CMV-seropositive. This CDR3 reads CASSPRTGEGNQPQHF. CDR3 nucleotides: TGTGCCAGCAGCCCTAGGACAGGGGAGGGCAATCAGCCCCAGCATTTT.